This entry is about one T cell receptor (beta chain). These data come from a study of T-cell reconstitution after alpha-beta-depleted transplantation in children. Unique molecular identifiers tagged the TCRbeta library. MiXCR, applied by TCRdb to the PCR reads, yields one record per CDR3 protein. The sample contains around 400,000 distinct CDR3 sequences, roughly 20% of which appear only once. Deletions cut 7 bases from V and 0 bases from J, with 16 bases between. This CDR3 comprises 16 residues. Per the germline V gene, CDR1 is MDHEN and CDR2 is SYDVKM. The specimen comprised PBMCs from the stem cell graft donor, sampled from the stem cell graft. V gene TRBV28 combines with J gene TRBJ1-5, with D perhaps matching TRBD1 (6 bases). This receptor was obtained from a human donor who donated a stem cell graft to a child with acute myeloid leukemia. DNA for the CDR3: TGTGCCAGCAACCCTTCGGACAGAGATAGCAATCAGCCCCAGCATTTT. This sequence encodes CASNPSDRDSNQPQHF.